One TCR beta chain is described in this entry. The entry originates in a study of blood T cell repertoires in COVID-19. Turning to the study itself: The study drew acute and convalescent COVID-19 samples from the United States, Italy and Spain.

Patients of the Seattle cohort, enrolled during active infection, were followed longitudinally. The J segment lost 4 bases and the V segment lost 0 bases, leaving 3 bases of the junction unmatched. The CDR3 spans 14 residues. The germline V gene encodes CDR1 GTSNPN and CDR2 SVGIG (reference sequence). Data came from immunoSEQ multiplex PCR; TCRdb stores just in-frame clones and leaves some out. The sample consists of tens of thousands of clones, more than 80% of them appearing once. V gene TRBV30 combines with J gene TRBJ2-3, with 8 bases fitting TRBD2. The specimen was peripheral blood. The TCR originated in a man aged 80 or over with COVID-19, enrolled during active disease. The CDR3 protein is CAWSVSGGPDTQYF. The CDR3 coding sequence is TGTGCCTGGAGTGTATCGGGGGGGCCAGATACGCAGTATTTT.